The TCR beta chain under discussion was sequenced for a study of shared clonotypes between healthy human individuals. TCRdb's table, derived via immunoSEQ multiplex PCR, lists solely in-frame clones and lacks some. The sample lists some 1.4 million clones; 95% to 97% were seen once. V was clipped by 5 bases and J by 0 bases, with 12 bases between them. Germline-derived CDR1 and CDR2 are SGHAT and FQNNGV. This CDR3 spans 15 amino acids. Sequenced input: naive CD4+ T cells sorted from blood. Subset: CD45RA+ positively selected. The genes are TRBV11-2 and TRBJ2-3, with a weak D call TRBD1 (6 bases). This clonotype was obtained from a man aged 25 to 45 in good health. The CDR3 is CASSEDSSSTDTQYF. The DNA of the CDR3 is TGTGCCAGCAGCGAGGACAGTTCTAGCACAGATACGCAGTATTTT.